The 20 T cell receptor beta chains in this list originate from one sample, sequenced in a study of beta chain features in type 1 diabetes. Study-wide points: All four CD4+ subsets from Type 1 diabetes patients carried moderately but significantly shorter TCRB CDR3s.

These receptors' targets are unknown. Expressed TCRB transcripts were sequenced, since all the RNA that had been isolated was reverse transcribed. Generated by immunoSEQ multiplex PCR, the TCRdb table keeps only in-frame clones and is missing some. The sample contains 250,000 to 300,000 clones, 24% of which appear only once. Sequencing was carried out using naive CD4+ T cells from blood. The receptors were gathered from a woman younger than 45 with type 1 diabetes.

This chain connects TRBV7-3 to TRBJ2-3, with D perhaps matching TRBD2 (7 bases). In germline, CDR1 is SGHTA, CDR2 FQGTGA. Trimming cost V 7 bases and J 4 bases, with 15 bases left between them. The CDR3 totals 14 residues. The chain's CDR3 is CASTQGGGADTQYF. CDR3 bases: TGTGCCAGCACCCAAGGGGGAGGGGCAGATACGCAGTATTTT. Combining the CDR3 with reference TRBV7-3 and TRBJ2-3 gives the whole variable domain GAGVSQTPSNKVTEKGKYVELRCDPISGHTALYWYRQSLGQGPEFLIYFQGTGAADDSGLPNDRFFAVRPEGSVSTLKIQRTERGDSAVYLCASTQGGGADTQYFGPGTRLTVL.

V gene TRBV15 combines with J gene TRBJ2-3; 11 nucleotides agree with TRBD2. The CDR3 loop spans 16 amino acids. Per the germline V gene, CDR1 is LNHNV and CDR2 is YYDKDF (reference sequence). V shed 1 base and J 2 bases; nucleotides not matched to a gene: 2. CDR3 protein: CATSRVTSGDTDTQYF. In DNA form, the CDR3 reads TGTGCCACCAGCAGAGTGACTAGCGGGGACACAGATACGCAGTATTTT.

A few counts support this clone. The chain is built from TRBV10-3 and TRBJ2-4; D may be TRBD1 (6 bases). The CDR3 extends over 11 amino acids. Germline lookup yields CDR1 ENHRY and CDR2 SYGVKD. The CDR3 sequence is CSGVAKNIQYF. The CDR3 nucleotides are TGTTCAGGGGTTGCCAAAAACATTCAGTACTTC.

In this sample, this clone turned up a few times. Other nucleotide sequences in the sample specify the same CDR3. V and J are TRBV29-1 and TRBJ2-3, with D maybe TRBD2 (5 bases). V was clipped by 2 bases and J by 3 bases, with 9 bases between them. The CDR3 is 13 amino acids. Germline CDR1 reads SQVTM; CDR2 reads ANQGSEA. CDR3 nucleotides: TGCAGCGTTGAATCCTCGGGAACAGATACGCAGTATTTT. It translates to CSVESSGTDTQYF.

This chain connects TRBV5-6 to TRBJ2-1, with a weak D call TRBD1 (6 bases). The CDR3 is 16 amino acids. The germline V and J ends were trimmed by 4 bases and 3 bases, with 17 bases remaining between them. Germline V gives CDR1 SGHDT, CDR2 YYEEEE. The CDR3: CASSPPGVPLYNEQFF. DNA for the CDR3: TGTGCCAGCAGCCCGCCAGGGGTCCCCCTCTACAATGAGCAGTTCTTC.

The chain joins TRBV9 to TRBJ1-2, with D perhaps matching TRBD1 (5 bases). The germline V gene has CDR1 SGDLS and CDR2 YYNGEE. The CDR3 has 13 amino acids. V was cut by 4 bases and J by 4 bases, with 11 bases left in between. CDR3 DNA: TGTGCCAGCAGCCCCGACAGAGTCTATGGCTACACCTTC. Its translation is CASSPDRVYGYTF.

This clone was counted a few times. The chain uses TRBV10-3 and TRBJ2-3; the match to TRBD2 covers 9 bases. The CDR3 covers 14 residues. Germline trimming cut 10 bases from V and 4 bases from J; bases unmatched to any gene: 9. Per the germline V gene, CDR1 is ENHRY and CDR2 is SYGVKD. CDR3 residues: CATSGTSSADTQYF. As DNA, the CDR3 is TGTGCCACCTCCGGGACTAGCAGCGCAGATACGCAGTATTTT.

CDR3 in amino acids: CSVISGNYGLDEQYF. In DNA form, the CDR3 reads TGCAGCGTAATTAGCGGGAATTATGGGCTCGACGAGCAGTACTTC. The V call is TRBV29-1, the J call TRBJ2-7, with TRBD2 matching over 8 bases. Germline V gives CDR1 SQVTM, CDR2 ANQGSEA. The CDR3 sequence is 15 residues long. The V gene end was trimmed by 6 bases and the J gene end by 5 bases; junction bases not matched to a gene: 15.

This clone was recorded once. This chain joins TRBV25-1 and TRBJ2-7, with 9 bases aligning to TRBD1. The length of the CDR3 is 15 residues. V lost 5 bases, J lost 3 bases, and 8 bases stayed unmatched. Germline CDR1 and CDR2: MGHDK and SYGVNS. DNA for the CDR3: TGTGCCAGCAGTAGTACTTCGACAGGGGGCTACGAGCAGTACTTC. It specifies CASSSTSTGGYEQYF.

This clone appeared a single time. V and J are TRBV4-1 and TRBJ2-3; 7 nucleotides align to TRBD2. The junction had 18 bases not matched to a gene; V was cut back by 4 bases and J by 8 bases. Germline values: CDR1 MGHRA, CDR2 YSYEKL. CDR3 length: 17 residues. Here the CDR3 DNA reads TGCGCCAGCAGCCCCTCTAGACTAGCCGAGACCAGTGGTACGCAGTATTTT. Translating it yields CASSPSRLAETSGTQYF.

This clone was seen a handful of times. The chain uses TRBV29-1 and TRBJ2-3; TRBD1 is a possible D gene (6 bases). CDR1 is SQVTM, CDR2 ANQGSEA, per germline. V was pared by 8 bases and J by 3 bases, with 18 bases between. This CDR3 has 14 amino acids. In nucleotides, the CDR3 is TGCAGCTCCGCGAGGGGGATTGGGACAGATACGCAGTATTTT. Translating it yields CSSARGIGTDTQYF.

The chain uses TRBV19 and TRBJ2-1; 10 nucleotides agree with TRBD2. In germline, CDR1 is LNHDA, CDR2 SQIVND (reference sequence). The junction had 2 bases not matched to a gene; V was cut back by 3 bases and J by 3 bases. CDR3 length: 15 amino acids. The CDR3 DNA sequence: TGTGCCAGTAGTATCGGGACTAGCGACTACAATGAGCAGTTCTTC. Amino acid sequence: CASSIGTSDYNEQFF.

In its sample, this clone was seen a few times. The chain employs TRBV15 and TRBJ2-1, with D tentatively TRBD2 (7 bases). V was cut by 3 bases and J by 5 bases, with 17 bases left in between. Germline values: CDR1 LNHNV, CDR2 YYDKDF (reference sequence). This CDR3 comprises 16 residues. The chain's CDR3 is CATSRWGGKGDNEQFF. The CDR3 region has the DNA TGTGCCACCAGCAGGTGGGGGGGCAAAGGGGACAATGAGCAGTTCTTC. The variable domain in full, with the rest retrieved from reference TRBV15 and TRBJ2-1, is DAMVIQNPRYQVTQFGKPVTLSCSQTLNHNVMYWYQQKSSQAPKLLFHYYDKDFNNEADTPDNFQSRRPNTSFCFLDIRSPGLGDTAMYLCATSRWGGKGDNEQFFGPGTRLTVL.

This clone was detected a few times. This rearrangement joins TRBV6-5 to TRBJ2-1; 8 nucleotides match TRBD1. Germline loops: CDR1 MNHEY, CDR2 SVGAGI. The CDR3 is 14 amino acids. Trimming removed 6 bases from V and 5 bases from J; junction bases left unmatched: 6. CDR3 coding DNA: TGTGCCAGCAGACACTGGACAGGGAACAATGAGCAGTTCTTC. Encoded protein: CASRHWTGNNEQFF.

The rearrangement uses TRBV2 and TRBJ2-1; weak D call: TRBD2 (5 bases). The germline gives CDR1 SNHLY, CDR2 FYNNEI. The length of the CDR3 is 13 residues. V lost 0 bases, J lost 10 bases, and 10 bases lay in between. CDR3 nucleotides: TGTGCCAGCAGTGAAGCGCGGTCGGGAGAGCAGTTCTTC. This translates into CASSEARSGEQFF.

The chain is built from TRBV4-1 and TRBJ2-1, with D unclear. The CDR3 extends over 16 amino acids. CDR1 and CDR2 (germline): MGHRA, YSYEKL. V shed 1 base and J shed 0 bases, with 10 bases lying between them. The CDR3 is CASSQVTLSSYNEQFF. DNA for the CDR3: TGCGCCAGCAGCCAAGTTACTCTAAGCTCCTACAATGAGCAGTTCTTC.

This clone was observed a handful of times. The chain uses TRBV10-3 and TRBJ2-4; 8 bases map to TRBD2. The CDR3 covers 15 residues. The V gene end was trimmed by 2 bases and the J gene end by 7 bases; junction bases not matched to a gene: 7. The V gene's germline CDR1 is ENHRY and CDR2 SYGVKD. CDR3 sequence (DNA): TGTGCCATCAGTGAGACGGGACTAGAATCTAACATTCAGTACTTC. Encoded protein: CAISETGLESNIQYF.

The table lists this clone with a few counts. The chain carries TRBV29-1 and TRBJ2-3; 12 positions agree with TRBD2. Per germline, CDR1 SQVTM and CDR2 ANQGSEA. J gave up 3 bases and V 6 bases, and 7 bases lay outside the gene matches. The CDR3 runs 15 residues. The CDR3 sequence is CSVATSGSPTDTQYF. The DNA of the CDR3 is TGCAGCGTCGCGACTAGCGGGAGTCCTACAGATACGCAGTATTTT.

In its sample, this clone was seen a few times. V gene TRBV5-1 combines with J gene TRBJ2-1, with D possibly being TRBD2 (6 bases). CDR1 and CDR2 (germline): SGHRS, YFSETQ. V was pared by 0 bases and J by 1 base, with 11 bases between. The CDR3 is made up of 16 amino acids. This CDR3 reads CASSLAVSGSYNEQFF. CDR3 DNA: TGCGCCAGCAGCTTGGCCGTGAGCGGGTCCTACAATGAGCAGTTCTTC.

The V call is TRBV30, the J call TRBJ2-2, with TRBD2 matching over 7 bases. Germline lookup yields CDR1 GTSNPN and CDR2 SVGIG (reference sequence). CDR3 length: 14 residues. V gave up 7 bases and J gave up 5 bases; unmatched junction bases: 10. CDR3 sequence (DNA): TGTGCCTACTCACTAGCGCCTGGGACCGGGGAGCTGTTTTTT. Translated, it gives CAYSLAPGTGELFF.